This is a list of T cell receptor beta chains from one sample in a study of T cell changes during pregnancy in multiple sclerosis. The repertoire was sequenced with immunoSEQ multiplex PCR; TCRdb's copy has only in-frame clones and lacks some. This sample has roughly 56,000 clones, with about 89% found just once. Source: CD4+ T cells from peripheral blood mononuclear cells, taken after pregnancy. These receptors were collected from a female donor in good health, enrolled as a control in a pregnancy study. Each CDR3 is given with its conserved first and last residue. Each record gives: J gene, D gene, V gene, clone size, CDR3 protein, CDR3 DNA. D genes are given only for firm matches. Some rows mark clone size as missing; the rest say once, few, many or name a class of expanded clone.

J: TRBJ2-7
D: TRBD1
V: TRBV30
size: NA
CDR3: CAWGDRAPYEQYF
DNA: TGTGCCTGGGGGGACAGGGCCCCCTACGAGCAGTACTTC

J: TRBJ1-2
D: TRBD1
V: TRBV30
size: NA
CDR3: CAWSVLRTGVLGYTF
DNA: TGTGCCTGGAGTGTACTCAGGACAGGGGTGCTTGGCTACACTTTC

J: TRBJ2-7
D: TRBD1
V: TRBV29-1
size: NA
CDR3: CSAELTGTGSDEQYF
DNA: TGCAGCGCCGAACTTACCGGGACAGGGAGTGACGAGCAGTACTTC

J: TRBJ2-1
D: TRBD2
V: TRBV5-1
size: NA
CDR3: CASSPGTSGGRQFF
DNA: TGCGCCAGCAGCCCGGGGACTAGCGGGGGGAGGCAGTTCTTC

J: TRBJ2-5
D: TRBD2
V: TRBV4-1
size: NA
CDR3: CASSRGLAVQETQYF
DNA: TGCGCCAGCAGCCGAGGACTAGCGGTACAAGAGACCCAGTACTTC

J: TRBJ2-5
D: NA
V: TRBV5-1
size: once
CDR3: CASSLFGRGTQETQYF
DNA: TGCGCCAGCAGCTTATTCGGCAGAGGAACTCAAGAGACCCAGTACTTC

J: TRBJ2-7
D: NA
V: TRBV11-2
size: NA
CDR3: CASSLDRSPYEQYF
DNA: TGTGCCAGCAGCTTAGACAGATCTCCCTACGAGCAGTACTTC

J: TRBJ1-1
D: NA
V: TRBV18
size: few
CDR3: CASSPEGQLNTEAFF
DNA: TGTGCCAGCTCACCCGAGGGACAATTGAACACTGAAGCTTTCTTT

J: TRBJ1-5
D: TRBD1
V: TRBV7-9
size: few
CDR3: CASRDRDDQPQHF
DNA: TGTGCCAGCAGGGACAGGGATGATCAGCCCCAGCATTTT

J: TRBJ1-2
D: NA
V: TRBV28
size: NA
CDR3: CASNYREGRYGYTF
DNA: TGTGCCAGCAACTACAGGGAAGGGAGATATGGCTACACCTTC

J: TRBJ2-5
D: NA
V: TRBV7-9
size: NA
CDR3: CASSRDTDYQETQYF
DNA: TGTGCCAGCAGCCGGGACACAGATTATCAAGAGACCCAGTACTTC

J: TRBJ1-2
D: NA
V: TRBV14
size: NA
CDR3: CASSYMTLLNYTF
DNA: TGTGCCAGCAGTTATATGACTCTTTTGAACTACACCTTC

J: TRBJ2-3
D: TRBD1
V: TRBV11-3
size: NA
CDR3: CASSPSPGTGRTDTQYF
DNA: TGTGCCAGCAGCCCGTCTCCCGGGACAGGACGCACAGATACGCAGTATTTT

J: TRBJ1-1
D: NA
V: TRBV6-7
size: NA
CDR3: CASSYSLGRTEAFF
DNA: TGTGCCAGCAGTTACTCCCTAGGGAGGACTGAAGCTTTCTTT

J: TRBJ1-4
D: NA
V: TRBV13
size: NA
CDR3: CASSSLRARKLQLIEEKLFF
DNA: TGTGCCAGCAGCTCATTACGCGCCCGAAAATTACAGTTGATCGAGGAAAAACTGTTTTTT

J: TRBJ1-2
D: TRBD1
V: TRBV5-8
size: NA
CDR3: CASSTPTGLSGYGYTF
DNA: TGTGCCAGCAGCACCCCGACAGGGCTTTCGGGCTATGGCTACACCTTC

J: TRBJ2-6
D: NA
V: TRBV5-6
size: NA
CDR3: CASSLWGPYSGANVLTF
DNA: TGTGCCAGCAGCTTATGGGGCCCCTACTCTGGGGCCAACGTCCTGACTTTC

J: TRBJ2-6
D: NA
V: TRBV7-2
size: once
CDR3: CASSLAGGAGANVLTF
DNA: TGTGCCAGCAGCTTGGCAGGTGGCGCTGGGGCCAACGTCCTGACTTTC

J: TRBJ1-5
D: TRBD1
V: TRBV4-3
size: NA
CDR3: CASSQDYRGGNQPQHF
DNA: TGCGCCAGCAGCCAAGATTACAGGGGCGGCAATCAGCCCCAGCATTTT

J: TRBJ1-1
D: TRBD1
V: TRBV10-3
size: few
CDR3: CAISSSDRRGFF
DNA: TGTGCCATCAGTTCCTCGGACAGGAGAGGATTCTTT

J: TRBJ2-2
D: NA
V: TRBV11-3
size: NA
CDR3: CASRVDRSGELFF
DNA: TGTGCCAGCAGAGTCGACAGGTCCGGGGAGCTGTTTTTT

J: TRBJ1-4
D: TRBD1
V: TRBV5-6
size: NA
CDR3: CASSFKDRLNEKLFF
DNA: TGTGCCAGCAGCTTCAAGGACAGGCTTAATGAAAAACTGTTTTTT

J: TRBJ2-7
D: NA
V: TRBV11-2
size: NA
CDR3: CASSLRQGLSYEQYF
DNA: TGTGCCAGCAGCTTAAGACAGGGACTCTCTTACGAGCAGTACTTC

J: TRBJ2-7
D: TRBD2
V: TRBV7-2
size: NA
CDR3: CASSPQRGGPYEQYF
DNA: TGTGCCAGCAGCCCCCAGCGGGGGGGCCCGTACGAGCAGTACTTC

J: TRBJ2-7
D: TRBD1
V: TRBV25-1
size: NA
CDR3: CASSRQGYYEQYF
DNA: TGTGCCAGCAGCCGACAGGGATACTACGAGCAGTACTTC

J: TRBJ2-5
D: NA
V: TRBV20-1
size: NA
CDR3: CSASIGETQYF
DNA: TGCAGTGCGAGTATCGGGGAGACCCAGTACTTC

J: TRBJ1-2
D: NA
V: TRBV25-1
size: NA
CDR3: CASSESEWDGYTF
DNA: TGTGCCAGCAGTGAAAGCGAATGGGATGGCTACACCTTC

J: TRBJ2-7
D: TRBD1
V: TRBV6-6
size: NA
CDR3: CASSSPTGTEHYEQYF
DNA: TGTGCCAGCAGTTCCCCAACCGGGACAGAGCACTACGAGCAGTACTTC

J: TRBJ2-2
D: TRBD2
V: TRBV19
size: few
CDR3: CARVTGGTTGELFF
DNA: TGTGCCAGAGTTACGGGGGGGACCACCGGGGAGCTGTTTTTT